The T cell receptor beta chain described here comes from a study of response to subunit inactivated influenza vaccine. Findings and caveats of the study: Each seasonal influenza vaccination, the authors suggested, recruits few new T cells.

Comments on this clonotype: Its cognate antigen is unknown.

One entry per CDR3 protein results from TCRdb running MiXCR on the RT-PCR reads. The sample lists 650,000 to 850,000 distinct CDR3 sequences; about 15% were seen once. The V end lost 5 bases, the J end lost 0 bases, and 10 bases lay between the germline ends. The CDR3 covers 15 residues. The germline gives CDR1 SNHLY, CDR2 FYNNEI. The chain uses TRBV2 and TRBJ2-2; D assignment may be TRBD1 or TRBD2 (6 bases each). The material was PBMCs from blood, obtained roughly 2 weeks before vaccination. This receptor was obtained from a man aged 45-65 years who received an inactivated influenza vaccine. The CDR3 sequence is CASSYGGPNTGELFF. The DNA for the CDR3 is TGTGCCAGCAGTTACGGGGGCCCGAACACCGGGGAGCTGTTTTTT. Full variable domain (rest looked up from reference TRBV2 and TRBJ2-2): EPEVTQTPSHQVTQMGQEVILRCVPISNHLYFYWYRQILGQKVEFLVSFYNNEISEKSEIFDDQFSVERPDGSNFTLKIRSTKLEDSAMYFCASSYGGPNTGELFFGEGSRLTVL.